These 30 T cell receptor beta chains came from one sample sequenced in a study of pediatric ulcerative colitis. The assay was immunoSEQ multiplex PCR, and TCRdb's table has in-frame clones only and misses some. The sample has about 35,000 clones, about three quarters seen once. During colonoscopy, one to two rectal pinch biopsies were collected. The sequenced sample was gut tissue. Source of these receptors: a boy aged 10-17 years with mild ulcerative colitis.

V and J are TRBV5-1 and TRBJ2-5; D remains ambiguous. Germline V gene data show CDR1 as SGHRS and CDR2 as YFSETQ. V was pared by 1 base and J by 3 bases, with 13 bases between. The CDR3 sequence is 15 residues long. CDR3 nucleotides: TGCGCCAGCAGCTTGTGGTCAGGCGGAGAAGAGACCCAGTACTTC. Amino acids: CASSLWSGGEETQYF.

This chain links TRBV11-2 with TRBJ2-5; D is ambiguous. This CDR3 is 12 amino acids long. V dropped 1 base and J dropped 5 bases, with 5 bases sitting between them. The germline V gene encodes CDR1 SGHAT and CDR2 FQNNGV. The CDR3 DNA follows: TGTGCCAGCAGCTTAGCCGGGGAGACCCAGTACTTC. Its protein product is CASSLAGETQYF.

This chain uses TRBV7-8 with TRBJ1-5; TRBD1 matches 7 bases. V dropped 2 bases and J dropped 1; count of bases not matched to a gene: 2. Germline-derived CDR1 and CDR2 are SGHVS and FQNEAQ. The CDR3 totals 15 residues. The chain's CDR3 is CASSLQGGSNQPQHF. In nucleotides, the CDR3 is TGTGCCAGCAGCTTACAGGGGGGAAGCAATCAGCCCCAGCATTTT.

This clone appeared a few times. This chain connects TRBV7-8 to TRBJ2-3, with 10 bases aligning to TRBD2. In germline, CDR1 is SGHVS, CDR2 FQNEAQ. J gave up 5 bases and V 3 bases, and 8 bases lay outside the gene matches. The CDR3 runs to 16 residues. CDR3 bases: TGTGCCAGCAGCTTTGGAGCGGGGGGGCTTGGAGATACGCAGTATTTT. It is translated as CASSFGAGGLGDTQYF.

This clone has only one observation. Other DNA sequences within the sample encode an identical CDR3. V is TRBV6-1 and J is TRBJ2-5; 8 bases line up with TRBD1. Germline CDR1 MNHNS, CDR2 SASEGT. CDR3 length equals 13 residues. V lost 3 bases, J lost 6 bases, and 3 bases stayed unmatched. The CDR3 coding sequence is TGTGCCAGCAGTGACAGGGGGCTCAAGACCCAGTACTTC. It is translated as CASSDRGLKTQYF.

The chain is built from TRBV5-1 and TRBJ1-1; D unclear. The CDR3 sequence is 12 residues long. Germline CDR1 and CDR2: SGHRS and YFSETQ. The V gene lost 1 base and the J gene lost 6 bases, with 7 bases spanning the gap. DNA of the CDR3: TGCGCCAGCAGCTTGAGTGGTTCTGAAGCTTTCTTT. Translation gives CASSLSGSEAFF.

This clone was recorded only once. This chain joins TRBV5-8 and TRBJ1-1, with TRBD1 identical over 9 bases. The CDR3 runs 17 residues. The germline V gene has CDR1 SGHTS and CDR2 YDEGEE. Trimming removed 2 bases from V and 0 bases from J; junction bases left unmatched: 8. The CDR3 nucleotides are TGTGCCAGCAGCTTAGTGGGACAGGGCGTTATGAACACTGAAGCTTTCTTT. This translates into CASSLVGQGVMNTEAFF.

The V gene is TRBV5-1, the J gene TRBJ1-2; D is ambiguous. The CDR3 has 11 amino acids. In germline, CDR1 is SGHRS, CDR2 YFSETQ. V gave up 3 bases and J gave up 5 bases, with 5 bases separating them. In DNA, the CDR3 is TGCGCCAGCAGCTACGAGTATGGCTACACCTTC. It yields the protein CASSYEYGYTF.

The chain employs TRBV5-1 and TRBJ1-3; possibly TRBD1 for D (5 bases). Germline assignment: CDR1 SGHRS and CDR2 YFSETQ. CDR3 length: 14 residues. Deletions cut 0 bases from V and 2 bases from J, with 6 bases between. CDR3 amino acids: CASSLAGTGNTIYF. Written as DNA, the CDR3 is TGCGCCAGCAGCTTGGCAGGGACTGGAAACACCATATATTTT.

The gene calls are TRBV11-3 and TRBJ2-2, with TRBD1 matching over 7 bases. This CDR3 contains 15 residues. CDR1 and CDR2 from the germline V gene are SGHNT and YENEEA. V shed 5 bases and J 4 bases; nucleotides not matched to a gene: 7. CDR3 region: CASSGRDRTTGELFF. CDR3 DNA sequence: TGTGCCAGCAGCGGACGGGACAGAACCACCGGGGAGCTGTTTTTT.

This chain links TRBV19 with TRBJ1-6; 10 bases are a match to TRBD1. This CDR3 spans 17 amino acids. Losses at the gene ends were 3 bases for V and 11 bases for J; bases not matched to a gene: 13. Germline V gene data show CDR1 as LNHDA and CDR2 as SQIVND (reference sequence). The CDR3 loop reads CASSILLPGTGDTPLHF. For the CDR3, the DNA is TGTGCCAGTAGTATTTTACTCCCCGGGACAGGGGATACACCCCTCCACTTT. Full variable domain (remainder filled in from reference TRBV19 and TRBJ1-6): DGGITQSPKYLFRKEGQNVTLSCEQNLNHDAMYWYRQDPGQGLRLIYYSQIVNDFQKGDIAEGYSVSREKKESFPLTVTSAQKNPTAFYLCASSILLPGTGDTPLHFGNGTRLTVT.

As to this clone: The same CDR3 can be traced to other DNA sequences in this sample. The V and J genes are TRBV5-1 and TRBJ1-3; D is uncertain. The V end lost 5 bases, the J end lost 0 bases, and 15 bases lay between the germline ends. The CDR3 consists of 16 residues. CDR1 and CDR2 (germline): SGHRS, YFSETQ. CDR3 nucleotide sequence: TGCGCCAGCAGTCACGGAGGACTGTTCTCTGGAAACACCATATATTTT. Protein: CASSHGGLFSGNTIYF.

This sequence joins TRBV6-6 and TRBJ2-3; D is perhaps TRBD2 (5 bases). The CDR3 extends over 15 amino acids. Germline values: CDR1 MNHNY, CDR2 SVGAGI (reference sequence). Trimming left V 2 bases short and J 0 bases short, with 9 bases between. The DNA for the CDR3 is TGTGCCAGCAGTTACATCGGGATCAGCACAGATACGCAGTATTTT. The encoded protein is CASSYIGISTDTQYF.

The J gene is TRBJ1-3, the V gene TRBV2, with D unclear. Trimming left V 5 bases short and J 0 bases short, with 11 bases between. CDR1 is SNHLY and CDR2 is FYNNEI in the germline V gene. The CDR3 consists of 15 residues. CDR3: CASSFIIDSGNTIYF. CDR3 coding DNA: TGTGCCAGCAGTTTCATCATCGACTCTGGAAACACCATATATTTT.

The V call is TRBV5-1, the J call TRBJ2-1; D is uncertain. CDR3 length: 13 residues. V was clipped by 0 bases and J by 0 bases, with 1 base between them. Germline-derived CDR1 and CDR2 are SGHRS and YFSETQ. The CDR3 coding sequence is TGCGCCAGCAGCTTGGACTCCTACAATGAGCAGTTCTTC. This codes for CASSLDSYNEQFF.

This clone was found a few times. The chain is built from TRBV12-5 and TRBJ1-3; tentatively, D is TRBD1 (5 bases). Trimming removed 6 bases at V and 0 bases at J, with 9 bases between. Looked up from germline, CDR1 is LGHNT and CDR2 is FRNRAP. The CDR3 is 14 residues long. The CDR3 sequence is CASGTQGSGNTIYF. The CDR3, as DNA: TGTGCTAGTGGGACCCAGGGCTCTGGAAACACCATATATTTT.

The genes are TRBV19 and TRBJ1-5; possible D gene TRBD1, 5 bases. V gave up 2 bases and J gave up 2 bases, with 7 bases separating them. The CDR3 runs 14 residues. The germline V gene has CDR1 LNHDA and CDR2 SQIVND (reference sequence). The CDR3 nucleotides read TGTGCCAGTAGTATACTAGGGGGCAATCAGCCCCAGCATTTT. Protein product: CASSILGGNQPQHF.

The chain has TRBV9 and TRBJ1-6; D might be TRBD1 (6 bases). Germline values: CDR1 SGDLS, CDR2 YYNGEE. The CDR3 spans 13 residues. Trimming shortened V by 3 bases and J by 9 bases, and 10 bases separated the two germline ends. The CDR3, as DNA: TGTGCCAGCAGCGCAATACAGGGTTCACCCCTCCACTTT. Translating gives CASSAIQGSPLHF. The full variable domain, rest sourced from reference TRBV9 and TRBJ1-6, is DSGVTQTPKHLITATGQRVTLRCSPRSGDLSVYWYQQSLDQGLQFLIQYYNGEERAKGNILERFSAQQFPDLHSELNLSSLELGDSALYFCASSAIQGSPLHFGNGTRLTVT.

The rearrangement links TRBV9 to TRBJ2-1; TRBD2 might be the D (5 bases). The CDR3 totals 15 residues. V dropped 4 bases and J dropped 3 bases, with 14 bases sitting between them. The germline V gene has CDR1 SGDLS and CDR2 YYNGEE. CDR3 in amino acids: CASSPHRRDYNEQFF. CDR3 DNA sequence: TGTGCCAGCAGCCCCCACCGCCGGGACTACAATGAGCAGTTCTTC.

The CDR3 sequence: CASSEATSYNEQFF. CDR3 nucleotides: TGTGCCAGCAGTGAAGCGACGAGCTACAATGAGCAGTTCTTC. This rearrangement joins TRBV2 to TRBJ2-1, with D unresolved. V was trimmed by 0 bases and J by 3 bases, leaving 6 bases between them. The CDR3 has 14 residues. Germline V lookup: CDR1 SNHLY, CDR2 FYNNEI.

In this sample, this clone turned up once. This CDR3 is CASSQRHRTGGYNEQFF. The CDR3 DNA follows: TGCGCCAGCAGCCAACGGCACAGGACAGGGGGTTACAATGAGCAGTTCTTC. The rearrangement links TRBV4-1 to TRBJ2-1; 10 bases are a match to TRBD1. The length of the CDR3 is 17 residues. Germline assignment: CDR1 MGHRA and CDR2 YSYEKL. Trimming took 2 bases from V and 4 from J; bases not matched to a gene: 8.

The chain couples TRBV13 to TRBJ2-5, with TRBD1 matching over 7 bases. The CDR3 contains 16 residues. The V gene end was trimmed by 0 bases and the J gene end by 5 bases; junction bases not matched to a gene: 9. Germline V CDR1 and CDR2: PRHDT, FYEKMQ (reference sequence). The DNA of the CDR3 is TGTGCCAGCAGCTTAGGAGGGGGCGCCGGGTACGAGACCCAGTACTTC. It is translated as CASSLGGGAGYETQYF.

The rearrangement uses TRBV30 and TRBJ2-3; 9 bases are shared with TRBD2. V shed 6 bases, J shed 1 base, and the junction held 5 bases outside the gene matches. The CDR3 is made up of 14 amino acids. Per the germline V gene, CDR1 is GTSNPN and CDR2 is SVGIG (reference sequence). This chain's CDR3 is CACSERGGTDTQYF. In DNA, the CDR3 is TGTGCCTGCTCTGAGCGGGGGGGCACAGATACGCAGTATTTT. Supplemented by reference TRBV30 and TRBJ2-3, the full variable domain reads SQTIHQWPATLVQPVGSPLSLECTVEGTSNPNLYWYRQAAGRGLQLLFYSVGIGQISSEVPQNLSASRPQDRQFILSSKKLLLSDSGFYLCACSERGGTDTQYFGPGTRLTVL.

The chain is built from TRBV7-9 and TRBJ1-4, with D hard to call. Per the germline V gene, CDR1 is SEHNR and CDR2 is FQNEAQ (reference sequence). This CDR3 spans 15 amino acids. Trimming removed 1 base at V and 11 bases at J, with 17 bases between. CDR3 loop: CASSLGVSQDGKLFF. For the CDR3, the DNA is TGTGCCAGCAGCTTAGGTGTCAGCCAGGATGGGAAACTGTTTTTT. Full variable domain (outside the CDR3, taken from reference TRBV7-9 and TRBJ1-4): DTGVSQNPRHKITKRGQNVTFRCDPISEHNRLYWYRQTLGQGPEFLTYFQNEAQLEKSRLLSDRFSAERPKGSFSTLEIQRTEQGDSAMYLCASSLGVSQDGKLFFGSGTQLSVL.

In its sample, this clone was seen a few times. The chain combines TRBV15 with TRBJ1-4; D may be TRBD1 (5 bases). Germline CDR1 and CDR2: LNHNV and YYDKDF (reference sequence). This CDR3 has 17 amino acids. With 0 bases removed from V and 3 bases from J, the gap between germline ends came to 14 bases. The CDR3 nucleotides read TGTGCCACCAGCAGAGATTGGGGGTTCGGGGCTAATGAAAAACTGTTTTTT. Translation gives CATSRDWGFGANEKLFF.

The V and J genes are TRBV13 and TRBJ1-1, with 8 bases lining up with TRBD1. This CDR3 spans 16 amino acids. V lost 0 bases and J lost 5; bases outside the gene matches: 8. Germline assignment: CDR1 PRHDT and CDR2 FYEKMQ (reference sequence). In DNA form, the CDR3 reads TGTGCCAGCAGCTTAGGGGGGTGGACAGGGCGAACTGAAGCTTTCTTT. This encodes CASSLGGWTGRTEAFF.

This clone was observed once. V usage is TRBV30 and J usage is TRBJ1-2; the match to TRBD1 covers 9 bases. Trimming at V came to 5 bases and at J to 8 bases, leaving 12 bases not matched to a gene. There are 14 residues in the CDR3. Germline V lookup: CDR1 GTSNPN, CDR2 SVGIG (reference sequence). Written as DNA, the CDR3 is TGTGCCTGGGCCAAGAGGACAGGGGTCTACGGCTACACCTTC. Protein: CAWAKRTGVYGYTF. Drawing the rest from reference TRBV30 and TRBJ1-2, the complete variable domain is SQTIHQWPATLVQPVGSPLSLECTVEGTSNPNLYWYRQAAGRGLQLLFYSVGIGQISSEVPQNLSASRPQDRQFILSSKKLLLSDSGFYLCAWAKRTGVYGYTFGSGTRLTVV.

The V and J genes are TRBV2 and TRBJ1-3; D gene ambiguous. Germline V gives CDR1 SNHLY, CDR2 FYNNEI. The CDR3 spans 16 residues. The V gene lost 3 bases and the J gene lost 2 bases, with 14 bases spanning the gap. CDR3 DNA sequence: TGTGCCAGCAGTGACTCGGCTCCTCGGACTGGAAACACCATATATTTT. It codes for CASSDSAPRTGNTIYF.

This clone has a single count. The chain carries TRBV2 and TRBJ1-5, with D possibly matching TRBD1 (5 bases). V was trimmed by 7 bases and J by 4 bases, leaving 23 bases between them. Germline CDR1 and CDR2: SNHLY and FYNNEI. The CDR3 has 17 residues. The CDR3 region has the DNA TGTGCCAGCACTCGGGCGGGGGGACTTGAGAGAAATCAGCCCCAGCATTTT. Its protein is CASTRAGGLERNQPQHF.

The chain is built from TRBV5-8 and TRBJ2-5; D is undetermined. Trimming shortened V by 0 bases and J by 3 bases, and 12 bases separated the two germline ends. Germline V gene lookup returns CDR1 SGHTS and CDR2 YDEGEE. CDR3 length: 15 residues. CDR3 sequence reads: CASSLAPGREETQYF. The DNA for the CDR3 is TGTGCCAGCAGCTTGGCCCCCGGCAGAGAAGAGACCCAGTACTTC. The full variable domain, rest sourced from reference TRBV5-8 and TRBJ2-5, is EAGVTQSPTHLIKTRGQQATLRCSPISGHTSVYWYQQALGLGLQFLLWYDEGEERNRGNFPPRFSGRQFPNYSSELNVNALELEDSALYLCASSLAPGREETQYFGPGTRLLVL.